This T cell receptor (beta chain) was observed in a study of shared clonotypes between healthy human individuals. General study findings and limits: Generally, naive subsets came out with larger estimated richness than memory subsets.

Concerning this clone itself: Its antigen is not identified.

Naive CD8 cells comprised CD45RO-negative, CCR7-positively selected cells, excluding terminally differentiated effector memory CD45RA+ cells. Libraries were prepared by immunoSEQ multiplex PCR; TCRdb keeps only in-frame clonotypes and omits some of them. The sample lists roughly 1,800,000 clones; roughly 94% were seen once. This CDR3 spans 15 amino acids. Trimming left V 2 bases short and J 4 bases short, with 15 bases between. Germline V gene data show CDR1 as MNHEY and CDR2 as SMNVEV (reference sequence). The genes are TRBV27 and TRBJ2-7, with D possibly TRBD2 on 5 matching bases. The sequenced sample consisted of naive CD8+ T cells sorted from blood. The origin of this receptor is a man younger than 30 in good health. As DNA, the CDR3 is TGTGCCAGCAGTTTAGATCGGACCGGCGGGTACGAGCAGTACTTC. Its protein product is CASSLDRTGGYEQYF.